Each of the 13 T cell receptor beta chains below was sequenced from the same sample in a study of blood T cell repertoires in COVID-19. Only in-frame clones appear in the TCRdb table, and some are missing; sequencing was by immunoSEQ multiplex PCR. Counted here are roughly 190,000 clones, about nine tenths occurring once; the ten biggest clones make up nearly 0.55%. The sample comprised peripheral blood. These receptors were obtained from a man aged 45-60 years with acute or convalescent COVID-19.

The rearrangement uses TRBV6-2 or TRBV6-3 and TRBJ2-2, with D possibly being TRBD1 (6 bases). The V end was cut by 1 base, the J end by 1 base, with 13 bases between. The CDR3 sequence is 17 residues long. In germline, CDR1 is MNHEY, CDR2 SVGEGT. The CDR3 nucleotides read TGTGCCAGCAGTTACTTTCGGCAGGGGCTGAACACCGGGGAGCTGTTTTTT. This encodes CASSYFRQGLNTGELFF.

This clone appeared a few times. The gene calls are TRBV9 and TRBJ2-1; 10 nucleotides line up with TRBD2. This CDR3 is built from 15 residues. CDR1 is SGDLS, CDR2 YYNGEE, per germline. V gave up 1 base and J gave up 2 bases; unmatched junction bases: 0. CDR3 in amino acids: CASSVSGRAYNEQFF. Written as DNA, the CDR3 is TGTGCCAGCAGCGTAAGCGGGAGGGCCTACAATGAGCAGTTCTTC.

The chain has TRBV5-6 and TRBJ1-2, with a tentative D call TRBD1 (5 bases). This CDR3 contains 12 residues. Germline values: CDR1 SGHDT, CDR2 YYEEEE. V lost 0 bases to trimming and J lost 8 bases, with 8 bases between them. This CDR3 reads CASSLARGGYTF. CDR3 coding DNA: TGTGCCAGCAGCTTGGCCCGGGGGGGCTACACCTTC.

The rearrangement joins TRBV27 to TRBJ2-3; 10 bases agree with TRBD1. V lost 6 bases, J lost 5 bases, and 5 bases stayed unmatched. Germline V gene data show CDR1 as MNHEY and CDR2 as SMNVEV (reference sequence). The CDR3 totals 14 residues. The CDR3 DNA follows: TGTGCCAGCAGCTTTGGACAGGGGGTAGATACGCAGTATTTT. The encoded protein is CASSFGQGVDTQYF.

This chain joins TRBV9 and TRBJ1-3, with a possible D match to TRBD1 (6 bases). The CDR3 runs to 13 residues. Germline V gene sequence: CDR1 SGDLS, CDR2 YYNGEE. Trimming took 4 bases from V and 2 from J, leaving 7 bases between them. CDR3 in DNA: TGTGCCAGCAGCCGACAGGCTGGAAACACCATATATTTT. Its protein product is CASSRQAGNTIYF.

The chain couples TRBV19 to TRBJ1-2; a weak D match, TRBD1 (6 bases). The germline V and J ends were trimmed by 6 bases and 4 bases, with 12 bases remaining between them. The germline V gene encodes CDR1 LNHDA and CDR2 SQIVND (reference sequence). CDR3 length equals 13 residues. This CDR3 is CASRPGQFYGYTF. For the CDR3, the DNA is TGTGCCAGTAGACCAGGACAGTTCTATGGCTACACCTTC.

The rearrangement joins TRBV7-3 to TRBJ1-2; tentatively, D is TRBD1 (5 bases). This CDR3 region has 17 residues. Per the germline V gene, CDR1 is SGHTA and CDR2 is FQGTGA. V shed 0 bases and J shed 3 bases, with 17 bases lying between them. The chain's CDR3 is CASSLTQNSDRDYGYTF. The CDR3 bases are TGTGCCAGCAGCTTAACGCAAAATTCCGACAGAGACTATGGCTACACCTTC.

The chain combines TRBV6-8 with TRBJ2-5; D is unclear. The V gene's germline CDR1 is MNHGY and CDR2 SAAAGT. The germline V and J ends were trimmed by 7 bases and 5 bases, with 11 bases remaining between them. The CDR3 has 12 residues. CDR3 region: CASTFRRETQYF. In nucleotides, the CDR3 is TGTGCCAGCACCTTCCGTCGGGAGACCCAGTACTTC.

The sample holds one count of this clone. This chain joins TRBV19 and TRBJ2-7; TRBD2 might be the D (7 bases). CDR1 is LNHDA, CDR2 SQIVND, per germline (reference sequence). This CDR3 region has 12 residues. The germline V and J ends were trimmed by 10 bases and 2 bases, with 12 bases remaining between them. CDR3 sequence: CATRGGAYEQYF. The CDR3 DNA follows: TGTGCCACCCGAGGGGGGGCCTACGAGCAGTACTTC.

The V gene is TRBV28, the J gene TRBJ1-2; no clear D. V dropped 6 bases and J dropped 3 bases, with 14 bases sitting between them. Per germline, CDR1 MDHEN and CDR2 SYDVKM. The CDR3 consists of 14 residues. The CDR3 loop is CASSLVVDYYGYTF. The CDR3 DNA follows: TGTGCCAGCAGCCTAGTGGTCGACTACTATGGCTACACCTTC.

In DNA, the CDR3 is TGTGCCAGCAGCTGGCCGGGACAGAAGTATTTT. Amino acid sequence: CASSWPGQKYF. The chain carries TRBV7-9 and TRBJ2-3; 7 bases align to TRBD1. The CDR3 length is 11 residues. The germline V gene encodes CDR1 SEHNR and CDR2 FQNEAQ (reference sequence). Losses at the gene ends were 4 bases for V and 13 bases for J; bases not matched to a gene: 5.

The table lists this clone with a few counts. V and J are TRBV6-5 and TRBJ2-7; 9 bases match TRBD1. The J segment lost 6 bases and the V segment lost 5 bases, leaving 11 bases of the junction unmatched. The germline gives CDR1 MNHEY, CDR2 SVGAGI. This CDR3 comprises 15 residues. CDR3 in amino acids: CASSTAGTGPGEQYF. DNA for the CDR3: TGTGCCAGCAGTACAGCCGGGACAGGGCCCGGCGAGCAGTACTTC.

J is TRBJ1-1 and V is TRBV7-2; no firm D call. This CDR3 is 14 amino acids long. CDR1 and CDR2 from the germline V gene are SGHTA and FQGNSA. Trimming shortened V by 2 bases and J by 1 base, and 8 bases separated the two germline ends. CDR3 in amino acids: CASSLSDKNTEAFF. Written as DNA, the CDR3 is TGTGCCAGCAGCTTATCAGACAAGAACACTGAAGCTTTCTTT.